This T cell receptor (beta chain) stems from a study of T cells in Graves' hyperthyroidism and ophthalmopathy. At the level of the study: The initial diagnosis was the point when peripheral blood was collected, ahead of any treatment. Study outcomes and limitations: Ophthalmopathy prediction by the model preceded onset by a median about 6.8 months. Ophthalmopathy stood apart from stable hyperthyroidism in a 13 V-J model. Blood shared most expanded thyroid clonotypes above 0.001.

Only a few counts were recorded for this clonotype. Its specificity is unknown. V was clipped by 5 bases and J by 8 bases, with 12 bases between them. In germline, CDR1 is MDHEN, CDR2 SYDVKM. This CDR3 comprises 12 residues. RNA transcripts provided the source from which TCR beta CDR3 regions were amplified. First-round RT-PCR with HTBI primers amplified the TCR CDR3 region. TCRdb analysed the multiplex PCR reads with MiXCR anew, one entry per CDR3 protein. The table has roughly 550,000 distinct CDR3 sequences, around 15% seen once. The sample comprised blood. This clonotype was sampled from a woman aged 25 to 39 with Graves' ophthalmopathy. The chain recombines TRBV28 with TRBJ1-2; no definite D call. Here the CDR3 reads CASSPSGGGYTF. The CDR3 coding sequence is TGTGCCAGCAGTCCGTCGGGTGGGGGCTACACCTTC.